The 12 T cell receptor beta chains given below trace back to one sample, sequenced in a study of blood T cell repertoires in COVID-19. Clones were sequenced by immunoSEQ multiplex PCR, and TCRdb holds only the in-frame ones, with some missing. There are around 160,000 clones in the sample; about 84% occur only once, and around 13% lies in the top ten. The source material was peripheral blood. The receptor set was obtained from a man aged 55 to 70 with active or convalescent COVID-19.

The J gene is TRBJ1-1, the V gene TRBV18; 9 nucleotides align to TRBD1. Germline V gives CDR1 KGHSH, CDR2 LQKENI. This CDR3 is 16 amino acids long. V shed 1 base, J shed 4 bases, and the junction held 7 bases outside the gene matches. The CDR3 nucleotides are TGTGCCAGCTCACCACGGGACAGGGCTGCGGGCACTGAAGCTTTCTTT. Protein: CASSPRDRAAGTEAFF. Together with reference TRBV18 and TRBJ1-1, the CDR3 gives the full variable domain: NAGVMQNPRHLVRRRGQEARLRCSPMKGHSHVYWYRQLPEEGLKFMVYLQKENIIDESGMPKERFSAEFPKEGPSILRIQQVVRGDSAAYFCASSPRDRAAGTEAFFGQGTRLTVV.

The CDR3 loop reads CASSQQGANQPQHF. The CDR3 DNA reads TGTGCCAGCAGCCAACAGGGGGCCAATCAGCCCCAGCATTTT. The chain links TRBV27 to TRBJ1-5; 9 nucleotides align to TRBD1. Germline CDR1 is MNHEY and CDR2 is SMNVEV (reference sequence). V was clipped by 6 bases and J by 3 bases; unmatched bases: 3. The length of the CDR3 is 14 residues.

The V call is TRBV7-3, the J call TRBJ2-7, with 12 bases lining up with TRBD2. Trimming removed 5 bases from V and 7 bases from J; junction bases left unmatched: 6. The CDR3 covers 14 residues. Germline CDR1 is SGHTA and CDR2 is FQGTGA. For the CDR3, the DNA is TGTGCCAGCAGCCGGACTAGCGGGACCCAGGAGCAGTACTTC. Its protein is CASSRTSGTQEQYF.

The chain couples TRBV4-3 to TRBJ2-7, with D tentatively TRBD1 (5 bases). The CDR3 has 13 residues. The V end was cut by 0 bases, the J end by 7 bases, with 10 bases between. Germline lookup yields CDR1 LGHNA and CDR2 YSLEER. The CDR3 reads CASSQEPGREQYF. The CDR3 region has the DNA TGCGCCAGCAGCCAAGAACCAGGGCGGGAGCAGTACTTC.

This chain joins TRBV5-6 and TRBJ1-1, with D maybe TRBD1 (6 bases). This CDR3 is built from 15 residues. The ends were cut back, 0 bases at V and 5 bases at J, with 14 bases in the middle. Germline-derived CDR1 and CDR2 are SGHDT and YYEEEE. CDR3: CASSLGGRGRTEAFF. As DNA, the CDR3 is TGTGCCAGCAGCTTGGGTGGCAGGGGAAGAACTGAAGCTTTCTTT.

The chain combines TRBV29-1 with TRBJ2-7; 7 nucleotides line up with TRBD2. Trimming removed 0 bases from V and 2 bases from J; junction bases left unmatched: 7. Germline CDR1 SQVTM, CDR2 ANQGSEA. The CDR3 consists of 15 residues. CDR3 region: CSVEEMASGTYEQYF. CDR3 in DNA: TGCAGCGTTGAAGAGATGGCTAGCGGAACCTACGAGCAGTACTTC.

V and J are TRBV4-1 and TRBJ2-7, with D possibly matching TRBD1 (6 bases). Germline CDR1 MGHRA, CDR2 YSYEKL. This CDR3 is built from 15 residues. V was pared by 5 bases and J by 7 bases, with 21 bases between. The CDR3 loop is CASSFNSGALREQYF. The CDR3 DNA follows: TGCGCCAGCAGCTTTAATTCAGGGGCTTTACGAGAGCAGTACTTC.

Worth noting for this clone: At one end the junction does not follow the germline gene, possibly because of a read error. V usage is TRBV18 and J usage is TRBJ2-5, with D possibly matching TRBD2 (5 bases). Per the germline V gene, CDR1 is KGHSH and CDR2 is LQKENI. CDR3 length equals 13 residues. For the CDR3, the DNA is TGTGCCAGCTCTCCGGGAAACCAGGAGACCCAGTACTTC. As protein: CASSPGNQETQYF.

The chain combines TRBV20-1 with TRBJ2-7; D not certain. The CDR3 has 11 amino acids. Germline V gene data show CDR1 as DFQATT and CDR2 as SNEGSKA (reference sequence). The V gene lost 6 bases and the J gene lost 2 bases, with 8 bases spanning the gap. CDR3 protein: CSAESTYEQYF. In DNA form, the CDR3 reads TGCAGTGCCGAGTCTACCTACGAGCAGTACTTC.

This clone was seen a handful of times. This rearrangement joins TRBV19 to TRBJ1-5, with D unclear. Germline V gives CDR1 LNHDA, CDR2 SQIVND (reference sequence). CDR3 length: 15 amino acids. V was clipped by 8 bases and J by 0 bases, with 14 bases between them. The CDR3 nucleotides read TGTGCCAGTCATTCGGGAGACTTTAGCAATCAGCCCCAGCATTTT. Translation: CASHSGDFSNQPQHF.

The chain joins TRBV5-5 to TRBJ1-3; D might be TRBD1 (6 bases). Trimming stripped 4 bases from V and 0 bases from J, with 11 bases between. Germline CDR1 is SGHKS and CDR2 is YYEKEE (reference sequence). The CDR3 sequence is 15 residues long. The CDR3 nucleotides read TGTGCCAGCAGCACGGACAGTTACTCTGGAAACACCATATATTTT. Residues: CASSTDSYSGNTIYF.

This sequence joins TRBV28 and TRBJ1-2; the match to TRBD1 covers 7 bases. Unmatched junction bases numbered 12, after V lost 5 bases and J lost 12 bases. Looked up from germline, CDR1 is MDHEN and CDR2 is SYDVKM. This CDR3 has 13 residues. DNA for the CDR3: TGTGCCAGCAGTCCCCAGAACAGGGGAGTTAACACCTTC. It specifies CASSPQNRGVNTF.